The next 4 T cell receptor beta chains were all read from a single sample in a study of T cells in Graves' hyperthyroidism and ophthalmopathy. Using RNA transcripts as the source, TCR beta CDR3 regions were amplified. First-round RT-PCR with HTBI primers amplified the TCR CDR3 region. In TCRdb, the multiplex PCR reads were re-called with MiXCR into one record per CDR3 protein. This repertoire shows about 640,000 distinct CDR3 sequences, roughly 20% found once; its top ten account for about 34%. The sequencing sample was made of blood. The receptors originated from a young man with Graves' ophthalmopathy.

The rearrangement joins TRBV4-1 to TRBJ1-6; no definite D call. The CDR3 has 14 amino acids. Germline V CDR1 and CDR2: MGHRA, YSYEKL. Trimming removed 4 bases at V and 6 bases at J, with 10 bases between. The CDR3 DNA follows: TGCGCCAGCAGCCCTAACCAGCCTAATTCACCCCTCCACTTT. Protein sequence: CASSPNQPNSPLHF.

In the case of this clonotype: Being one base from a much bigger clone, this may be a read error. The J gene is TRBJ2-7, the V gene TRBV28; 8 bases fit TRBD2. Germline lookup yields CDR1 MDHEN and CDR2 SYDVKM. The CDR3 totals 16 residues. The CDR3 sequence: CARSLWSGGPHYEQYF. CDR3 coding DNA: TGTGCCAGAAGTTTATGGTCGGGAGGGCCTCACTACGAGCAGTACTTC.

This clonotype was detected only a few times. The rearrangement joins TRBV27 to TRBJ1-5, with 7 bases lining up with TRBD1. The CDR3 length is 15 residues. V dropped 5 bases and J dropped 5; count of bases not matched to a gene: 9. The germline V gene has CDR1 MNHEY and CDR2 SMNVEV (reference sequence). CDR3 nucleotide sequence: TGTGCCAGCAGTACCCGGGGAGGGGGCTATCAGCCCCAGCATTTT. Translating gives CASSTRGGGYQPQHF.

This clonotype has at least ten counts. The rearrangement uses TRBV28 and TRBJ1-1, with TRBD1 matching 7 bases. Germline CDR1 MDHEN, CDR2 SYDVKM. The junction had 0 bases not matched to a gene; V was cut back by 2 bases and J by 0 bases. The CDR3 length is 14 residues. The CDR3 DNA follows: TGTGCCAGCAGTTTAGGGACAGTGAACACTGAAGCTTTCTTT. Protein: CASSLGTVNTEAFF. The full variable domain, with the rest looked up from reference TRBV28 and TRBJ1-1, is DVKVTQSSRYLVKRTGEKVFLECVQDMDHENMFWYRQDPGLGLRLIYFSYDVKMKEKGDIPEGYSVSREKKERFSLILESASTNQTSMYLCASSLGTVNTEAFFGQGTRLTVV.